These 19 T cell receptor beta chains share one sample of origin, sequenced in a study of cytomegalovirus exposure and HLA in healthy donors. A multiplex PCR was run with 60 Vbeta primers and 13 Jbeta primers. The method was immunoSEQ multiplex PCR; TCRdb's version includes in-frame clones alone and lacks a portion of them. There are more than 150,000 clones in the sample; 80% occur only once, and about 2.1% lies in the top ten. What was sequenced was PBMCs. The receptors were gathered from a woman aged 25 to 39 in good health and CMV-seronegative.

The chain joins TRBV6-1 to TRBJ2-3; D is possibly TRBD1 (6 bases). V was cut by 4 bases and J by 3 bases, with 14 bases left in between. Germline CDR1 reads MNHNS; CDR2 reads SASEGT. The CDR3 is made up of 15 amino acids. The DNA of the CDR3 is TGTGCCAGCAGTGGACTCAGGGGTTCAACAGATACGCAGTATTTT. It translates to CASSGLRGSTDTQYF.

The V and J genes are TRBV2 and TRBJ1-5; 9 nucleotides align to TRBD1. This CDR3 is 14 amino acids long. Germline V CDR1 and CDR2: SNHLY, FYNNEI. Germline trimming cut 4 bases from V and 4 bases from J; bases unmatched to any gene: 2. Here the CDR3 DNA reads TGTGCCAGCAGTGGGACAGGGGAGAATCAGCCCCAGCATTTT. This encodes CASSGTGENQPQHF.

The chain uses TRBV2 and TRBJ2-1, with 8 nucleotides matching TRBD1. This CDR3 has 14 residues. CDR1 and CDR2 from the germline V gene are SNHLY and FYNNEI. J gave up 7 bases and V 0 bases, and 2 bases lay outside the gene matches. The DNA for the CDR3 is TGTGCCAGCAGTGAAGCGCGACAGGGGAATGAGCAGTTCTTC. Protein sequence: CASSEARQGNEQFF.

CDR3 residues: CASSLLTDRDSYSYNSPLHF. The CDR3, as DNA: TGTGCCAGCAGCCTCCTGACTGACCGGGACAGCTACTCCTATAATTCACCCCTCCACTTT. V usage is TRBV7-3 and J usage is TRBJ1-6, with 7 bases matching TRBD1. From germline, CDR1 is SGHTA and CDR2 FQGTGA. The CDR3 has 20 amino acids. V trimming: 5 bases; J trimming: 0 bases; junction bases outside the gene matches: 16. Complete variable domain (other parts from reference TRBV7-3 and TRBJ1-6): GAGVSQTPSNKVTEKGKYVELRCDPISGHTALYWYRQSLGQGPEFLIYFQGTGAADDSGLPNDRFFAVRPEGSVSTLKIQRTERGDSAVYLCASSLLTDRDSYSYNSPLHFGNGTRLTVT.

The rearrangement uses TRBV7-8 and TRBJ1-1; 8 bases line up with TRBD1. Looked up from germline, CDR1 is SGHVS and CDR2 is FQNEAQ. The ends lost 2 bases at V and 6 bases at J; junction bases unmatched: 11. The CDR3 is 16 residues long. CDR3 loop: CASSLRGVQGAPEAFF. The CDR3 DNA is TGTGCCAGCAGCTTAAGGGGGGTCCAGGGGGCCCCTGAAGCTTTCTTT.

This clone was observed once. This CDR3 reads CATRKPGTGHYGYTF. CDR3 coding DNA: TGTGCCACCAGAAAACCTGGGACAGGTCATTATGGCTACACCTTC. The rearrangement joins TRBV25-1 to TRBJ1-2; 8 bases line up with TRBD1. Germline values: CDR1 MGHDK, CDR2 SYGVNS. The trim removed 10 bases at V and 5 bases at J, leaving 15 bases unmatched. This CDR3 contains 15 residues.

CDR3 DNA: TGTGCCAGCAGTCCTAGCGGGGGGGCGGCAGATACGCAGTATTTT. Translation: CASSPSGGAADTQYF. The rearrangement links TRBV27 to TRBJ2-3; TRBD2 agrees at 12 bases. This CDR3 spans 15 amino acids. The germline gives CDR1 MNHEY, CDR2 SMNVEV (reference sequence). The ends lost 5 bases at V and 4 bases at J; junction bases unmatched: 4.

This chain joins TRBV5-6 and TRBJ1-1; a possible D gene is TRBD1 (5 bases). The CDR3 consists of 12 residues. V was pared by 1 base and J by 9 bases, with 10 bases between. From germline, CDR1 is SGHDT and CDR2 YYEEEE. CDR3 nucleotides: TGTGCCAGCAGCTTGACGCGACAGCAAGCTTTCTTT. Encoded protein: CASSLTRQQAFF.

The rearrangement links TRBV7-9 to TRBJ1-2, with no clear D. CDR1 and CDR2 (germline): SEHNR, FQNEAQ (reference sequence). The CDR3 length is 13 residues. The ends were cut back, 4 bases at V and 2 bases at J, with 8 bases in the middle. This CDR3 reads CASSSQANYGYTF. CDR3 nucleotide sequence: TGTGCCAGCAGCTCTCAGGCGAACTATGGCTACACCTTC. Supplemented by reference TRBV7-9 and TRBJ1-2, the full variable domain reads DTGVSQNPRHKITKRGQNVTFRCDPISEHNRLYWYRQTLGQGPEFLTYFQNEAQLEKSRLLSDRFSAERPKGSFSTLEIQRTEQGDSAMYLCASSSQANYGYTFGSGTRLTVV.

This clone was observed once. This rearrangement joins TRBV7-2 to TRBJ2-1; 12 nucleotides align to TRBD2. Germline lookup yields CDR1 SGHTA and CDR2 FQGNSA. This CDR3 contains 17 residues. V gave up 6 bases and J gave up 0 bases; unmatched junction bases: 6. The CDR3 protein is CASRRGLAGSSYNEQFF. The CDR3 region has the DNA TGTGCCAGCAGAAGAGGACTAGCGGGGAGCTCCTACAATGAGCAGTTCTTC.

This chain connects TRBV5-5 to TRBJ1-2, with a possible D match to TRBD1 (5 bases). There are 15 residues in the CDR3. Per germline, CDR1 SGHKS and CDR2 YYEKEE (reference sequence). The germline V and J ends were trimmed by 5 bases and 5 bases, with 19 bases remaining between them. This chain's CDR3 is CASSPGHLTVYGYTF. The CDR3, as DNA: TGTGCCAGCAGTCCCGGACATTTAACGGTTTATGGCTACACCTTC.

V gene TRBV6-5 combines with J gene TRBJ1-1; D is ambiguous. Germline assignment: CDR1 MNHEY and CDR2 SVGAGI. The CDR3 covers 14 residues. The V and J ends lost 6 bases and 1 base respectively, with 12 bases between them. The CDR3 is CASRYVRGNTEAFF. CDR3 nucleotide sequence: TGTGCCAGCAGGTACGTCAGAGGGAACACTGAAGCTTTCTTT.

The V gene is TRBV29-1, the J gene TRBJ2-7; D gene uncertain. The CDR3 has 12 residues. The V and J ends lost 4 bases and 0 bases respectively, with 7 bases between them. In germline, CDR1 is SQVTM, CDR2 ANQGSEA. The CDR3 region has the DNA TGCAGCGTTGGCCACAGCTCCTACGAGCAGTACTTC. It codes for CSVGHSSYEQYF.

This rearrangement joins TRBV6-1 to TRBJ2-7; maybe TRBD1 (6 bases). CDR1 is MNHNS, CDR2 SASEGT, per germline. Trimming removed 9 bases from V and 2 bases from J, with 14 bases in between. The CDR3 extends over 13 amino acids. DNA for the CDR3: TGTGCCAGGAGCCGGGACACCGCCTACGAGCAGTACTTC. Translation gives CARSRDTAYEQYF.

The chain combines TRBV19 with TRBJ1-5, with no clear D. The CDR3 contains 16 residues. Trimming left V 0 bases short and J 1 base short, with 10 bases between. Germline lookup yields CDR1 LNHDA and CDR2 SQIVND (reference sequence). This CDR3 reads CASSIDATFSNQPQHF. The CDR3 DNA is TGTGCCAGTAGTATAGACGCGACATTCAGCAATCAGCCCCAGCATTTT.

The chain couples TRBV4-1 to TRBJ2-5; TRBD2 matches at 9 bases. Trimming removed 0 bases from V and 4 bases from J; junction bases left unmatched: 9. Germline CDR1 and CDR2: MGHRA and YSYEKL. The length of the CDR3 is 17 residues. CDR3 DNA: TGCGCCAGCAGCCAAGATGCTAGCGGGGCACTTTTAGAGACCCAGTACTTC. Encoded protein: CASSQDASGALLETQYF.

V usage is TRBV29-1 and J usage is TRBJ1-6; 7 nucleotides align to TRBD1. Germline lookup yields CDR1 SQVTM and CDR2 ANQGSEA. The CDR3 is made up of 14 amino acids. V lost 4 bases and J lost 5; bases outside the gene matches: 5. CDR3 region: CSVGQGANNSPLHF. In nucleotides, the CDR3 is TGCAGCGTTGGACAGGGCGCAAATAATTCACCCCTCCACTTT.

The rearrangement links TRBV10-2 to TRBJ1-1; D may be TRBD1 (5 bases). Germline V gene sequence: CDR1 WSHSY, CDR2 SAAADI. V lost 2 bases to trimming and J lost 1 base, with 17 bases between them. The CDR3 is 17 amino acids. The CDR3 region is CASSETVGGGWNTEAFF. The CDR3 DNA sequence: TGCGCCAGCAGTGAGACTGTCGGGGGTGGGTGGAACACTGAAGCTTTCTTT.

This rearrangement joins TRBV2 to TRBJ2-3, with D tentatively TRBD1 (5 bases). CDR3 length: 13 amino acids. The germline V gene has CDR1 SNHLY and CDR2 FYNNEI. V gave up 6 bases and J gave up 5 bases, with 12 bases separating them. The CDR3 nucleotides read TGTGCCAGCAGCGGGCAGGGAATAGATACGCAGTATTTT. It codes for CASSGQGIDTQYF.